One and the same sample provided the 4 T cell receptor beta chains below, sequenced in a study of cytotoxic CD8 clonotypes in ibrutinib-treated CLL. Data came from immunoSEQ multiplex PCR; TCRdb stores just in-frame clones and leaves some out. Here the sample spans 35,000 to 50,000 clones, roughly three quarters being singletons. The specimen was PBMCs, collected at disease progression, from a patient treated with ibrutinib. Receptor source: a human donor with chronic lymphocytic leukemia.

The chain combines TRBV15 with TRBJ2-7; D is unclear. The V end lost 0 bases, the J end lost 3 bases, and 12 bases lay between the germline ends. This CDR3 has 15 amino acids. Germline-derived CDR1 and CDR2 are LNHNV and YYDKDF (reference sequence). The chain's CDR3 is CATSRDATMDYEQYF. The DNA of the CDR3 is TGTGCCACCAGCAGAGATGCAACCATGGACTACGAGCAGTACTTC.

The V gene is TRBV10-3, the J gene TRBJ2-7, with 8 nucleotides matching TRBD1. The CDR3 loop spans 17 amino acids. Germline V gives CDR1 ENHRY, CDR2 SYGVKD. The ends lost 3 bases at V and 1 base at J; junction bases unmatched: 11. The DNA of the CDR3 is TGTGCCATCAGTGACCCCGGGGCAGGGGGCTTGTCCTACGAGCAGTACTTC. This codes for CAISDPGAGGLSYEQYF.

The chain carries TRBV25-1 and TRBJ1-2; no definite D call. In germline, CDR1 is MGHDK, CDR2 SYGVNS. V lost 6 bases, J lost 1 base, and 12 bases lay in between. The CDR3 contains 14 residues. CDR3 DNA sequence: TGTGCCAGCAGCGGTTTAGAGGGTAACTATGGCTACACCTTC. Its translation: CASSGLEGNYGYTF.

About this clone: One junction end does not reproduce the germline sequence, and a read error may be involved. The chain is built from TRBV18 and TRBJ2-3; D unclear. Germline V gene lookup returns CDR1 KGHSH and CDR2 LQKENI. CDR3 size: 9 residues. CDR3 sequence (DNA): TGTGCCAGCTCACCACCCCCTTTGTTT. Encoded protein: CASSPPPLF.